The sequence of this T cell receptor (beta chain) was determined in a study of blood T cell repertoires in COVID-19. Per the study methods: How many nucleated cells were present was estimated from reference gene primer amplification. Sequenced by immunoSEQ multiplex PCR; TCRdb stores in-frame clones only, minus some. The DNA gave D and trimming, while V, J and clone size come from that table. The sample lists roughly 220,000 clones, more than 85% seen once, with approximately 3% in the top ten. The CDR3 is 16 amino acids. V dropped 4 bases and J dropped 5 bases, with 20 bases sitting between them. CDR1 KGHDR and CDR2 SFDVKD come from the germline V gene.

The TCR sequence derives from a man between 60 and 75 years old with acute or convalescent COVID-19. The genes are TRBV24-1 and TRBJ2-7; tentatively, D is TRBD2 (8 bases). Material: peripheral blood. The CDR3 loop reads CATSDHPTGTRNEQYF. In nucleotides, the CDR3 is TGTGCCACCAGTGACCACCCGACAGGGACTAGAAACGAGCAGTACTTC.